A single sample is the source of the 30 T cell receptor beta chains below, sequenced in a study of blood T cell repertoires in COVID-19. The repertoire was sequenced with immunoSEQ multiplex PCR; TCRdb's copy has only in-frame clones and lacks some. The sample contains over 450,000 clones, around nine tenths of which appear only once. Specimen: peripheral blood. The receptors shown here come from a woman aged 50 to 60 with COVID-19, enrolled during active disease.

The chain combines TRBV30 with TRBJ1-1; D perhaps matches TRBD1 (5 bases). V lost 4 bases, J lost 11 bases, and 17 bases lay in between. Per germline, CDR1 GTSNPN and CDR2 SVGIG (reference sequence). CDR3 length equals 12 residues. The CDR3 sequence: CAWIGEGRGAFF. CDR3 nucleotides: TGTGCCTGGATAGGCGAGGGGCGGGGGGCTTTCTTT. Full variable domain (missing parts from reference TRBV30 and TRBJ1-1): SQTIHQWPATLVQPVGSPLSLECTVEGTSNPNLYWYRQAAGRGLQLLFYSVGIGQISSEVPQNLSASRPQDRQFILSSKKLLLSDSGFYLCAWIGEGRGAFFGQGTRLTVV.

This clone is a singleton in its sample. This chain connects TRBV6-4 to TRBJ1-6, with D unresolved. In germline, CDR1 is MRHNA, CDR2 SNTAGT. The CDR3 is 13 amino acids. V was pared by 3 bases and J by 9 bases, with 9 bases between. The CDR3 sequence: CASSEAPGSPLHF. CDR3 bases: TGTGCCAGCAGTGAAGCCCCGGGTTCACCCCTCCACTTT.

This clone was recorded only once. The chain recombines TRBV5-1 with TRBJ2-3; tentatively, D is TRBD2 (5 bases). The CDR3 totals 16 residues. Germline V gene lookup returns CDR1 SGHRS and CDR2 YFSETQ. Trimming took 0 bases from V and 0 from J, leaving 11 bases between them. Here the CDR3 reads CASSLDGEWSTDTQYF. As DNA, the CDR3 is TGCGCCAGCAGCTTGGACGGGGAATGGAGCACAGATACGCAGTATTTT.

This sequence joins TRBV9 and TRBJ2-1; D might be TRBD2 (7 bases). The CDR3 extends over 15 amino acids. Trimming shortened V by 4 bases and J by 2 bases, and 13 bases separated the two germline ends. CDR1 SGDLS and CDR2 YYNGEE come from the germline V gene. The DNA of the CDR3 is TGTGCCAGCAGCAGGGAGGGGGGGACCTACAATGAGCAGTTCTTC. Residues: CASSREGGTYNEQFF.

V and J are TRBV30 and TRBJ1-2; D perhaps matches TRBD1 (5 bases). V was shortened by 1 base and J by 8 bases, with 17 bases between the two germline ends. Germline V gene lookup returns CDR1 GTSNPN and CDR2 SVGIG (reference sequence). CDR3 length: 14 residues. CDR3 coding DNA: TGTGCCTGGAGTGGGGTGGGGGGGATGATAGGCTACACCTTC. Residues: CAWSGVGGMIGYTF. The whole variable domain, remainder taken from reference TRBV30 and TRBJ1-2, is SQTIHQWPATLVQPVGSPLSLECTVEGTSNPNLYWYRQAAGRGLQLLFYSVGIGQISSEVPQNLSASRPQDRQFILSSKKLLLSDSGFYLCAWSGVGGMIGYTFGSGTRLTVV.

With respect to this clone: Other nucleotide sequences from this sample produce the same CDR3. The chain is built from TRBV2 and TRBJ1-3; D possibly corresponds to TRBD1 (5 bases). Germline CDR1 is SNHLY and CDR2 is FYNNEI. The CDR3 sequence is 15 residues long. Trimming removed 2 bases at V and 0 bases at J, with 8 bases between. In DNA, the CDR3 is TGTGCCAGCAGTGAAAGACAGAGCTCTGGAAACACCATATATTTT. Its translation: CASSERQSSGNTIYF.

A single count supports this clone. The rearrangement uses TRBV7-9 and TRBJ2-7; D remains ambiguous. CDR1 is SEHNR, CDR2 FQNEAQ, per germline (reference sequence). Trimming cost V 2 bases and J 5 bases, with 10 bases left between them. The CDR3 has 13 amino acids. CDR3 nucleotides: TGTGCCAGCAGCTTAACGCGTGGGCACGAGCAGTACTTC. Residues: CASSLTRGHEQYF. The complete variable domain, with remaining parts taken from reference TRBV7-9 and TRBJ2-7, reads DTGVSQNPRHKITKRGQNVTFRCDPISEHNRLYWYRQTLGQGPEFLTYFQNEAQLEKSRLLSDRFSAERPKGSFSTLEIQRTEQGDSAMYLCASSLTRGHEQYFGPGTRLTVT.

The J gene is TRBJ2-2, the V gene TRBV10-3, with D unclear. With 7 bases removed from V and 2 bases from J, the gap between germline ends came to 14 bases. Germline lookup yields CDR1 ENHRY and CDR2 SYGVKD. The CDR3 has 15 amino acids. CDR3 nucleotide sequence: TGTGCCATCACACGTGGGCAGCCCAACACCGGGGAGCTGTTTTTT. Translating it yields CAITRGQPNTGELFF.

The CDR3 DNA reads TGTGCCAGTAGTATGTGGCACCCTTACACCGGGGAGCTGTTTTTT. It is translated as CASSMWHPYTGELFF. The chain has TRBV19 and TRBJ2-2; D not resolved. This CDR3 is built from 15 residues. V lost 3 bases and J 3 bases, leaving 11 bases between the germline ends. CDR1 and CDR2 from the germline V gene are LNHDA and SQIVND (reference sequence).

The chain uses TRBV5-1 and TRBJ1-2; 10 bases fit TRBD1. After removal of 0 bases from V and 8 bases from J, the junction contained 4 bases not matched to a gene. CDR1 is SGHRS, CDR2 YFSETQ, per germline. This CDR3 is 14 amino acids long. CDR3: CASSLGQGAWGYTF. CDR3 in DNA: TGCGCCAGCAGCTTGGGACAGGGGGCTTGGGGCTACACCTTC.

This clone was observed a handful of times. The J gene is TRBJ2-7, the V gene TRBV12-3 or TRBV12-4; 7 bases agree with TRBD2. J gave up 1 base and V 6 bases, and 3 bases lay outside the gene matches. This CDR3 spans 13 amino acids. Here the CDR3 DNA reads TGTGCCAGCAGGCTAGCGGATTCCTACGAGCAGTACTTC. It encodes CASRLADSYEQYF.

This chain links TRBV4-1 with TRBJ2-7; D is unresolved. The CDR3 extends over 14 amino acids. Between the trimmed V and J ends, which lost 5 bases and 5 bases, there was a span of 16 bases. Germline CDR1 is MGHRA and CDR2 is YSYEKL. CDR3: CASSARPLGDEQYF. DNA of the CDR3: TGCGCCAGCAGCGCTCGCCCCCTAGGTGACGAGCAGTACTTC.

DNA for the CDR3: TGCGCCAGCAGTGAGGTTCCACAGGGGGCGCCCTATAATTCACCCCTCCACTTT. Translated, it gives CASSEVPQGAPYNSPLHF. The chain employs TRBV10-1 and TRBJ1-6; 9 bases are shared with TRBD1. The germline gives CDR1 WNHNN, CDR2 SYGVQD (reference sequence). The length of the CDR3 is 18 residues. V lost 2 bases to trimming and J lost 2 bases; unmatched junction nucleotides: 7.

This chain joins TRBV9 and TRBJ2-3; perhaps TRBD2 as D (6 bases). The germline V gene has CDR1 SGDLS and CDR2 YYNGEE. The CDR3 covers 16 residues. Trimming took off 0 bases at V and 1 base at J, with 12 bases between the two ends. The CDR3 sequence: CASSVANQRGTDTQYF. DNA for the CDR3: TGTGCCAGCAGCGTAGCTAACCAGCGGGGCACAGATACGCAGTATTTT.

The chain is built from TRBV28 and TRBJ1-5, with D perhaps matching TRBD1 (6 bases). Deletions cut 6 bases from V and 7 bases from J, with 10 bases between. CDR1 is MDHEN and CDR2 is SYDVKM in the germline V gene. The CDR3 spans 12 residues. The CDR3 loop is CASREGEQPQHF. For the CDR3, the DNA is TGTGCCAGCAGAGAGGGGGAACAGCCCCAGCATTTT.

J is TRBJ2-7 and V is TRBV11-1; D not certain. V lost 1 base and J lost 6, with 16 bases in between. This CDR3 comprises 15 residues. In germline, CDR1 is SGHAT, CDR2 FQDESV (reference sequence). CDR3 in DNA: TGTGCCAGCAGCTTAGGCCAAAGTGAGCCTCTCGAGCAGTACTTC. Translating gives CASSLGQSEPLEQYF.

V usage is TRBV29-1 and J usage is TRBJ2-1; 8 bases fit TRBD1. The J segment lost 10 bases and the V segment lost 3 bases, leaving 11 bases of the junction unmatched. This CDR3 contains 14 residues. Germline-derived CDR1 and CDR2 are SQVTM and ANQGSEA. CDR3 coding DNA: TGCAGCGTTGACCTAGGACAGGGTTTAGGAGAGCAGTTCTTC. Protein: CSVDLGQGLGEQFF.

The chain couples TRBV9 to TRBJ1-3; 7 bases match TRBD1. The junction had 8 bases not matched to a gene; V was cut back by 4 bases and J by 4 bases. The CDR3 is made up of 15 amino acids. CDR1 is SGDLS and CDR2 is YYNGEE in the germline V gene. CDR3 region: CASSSSTGVGNTIYF. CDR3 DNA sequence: TGTGCCAGCAGCTCCTCTACAGGGGTAGGAAACACCATATATTTT.

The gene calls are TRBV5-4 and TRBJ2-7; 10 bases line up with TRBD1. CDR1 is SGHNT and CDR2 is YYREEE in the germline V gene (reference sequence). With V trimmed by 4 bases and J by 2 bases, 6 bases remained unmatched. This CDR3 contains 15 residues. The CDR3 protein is CASSAGQGSTYEQYF. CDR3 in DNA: TGTGCCAGCAGCGCGGGACAGGGGTCTACCTACGAGCAGTACTTC.

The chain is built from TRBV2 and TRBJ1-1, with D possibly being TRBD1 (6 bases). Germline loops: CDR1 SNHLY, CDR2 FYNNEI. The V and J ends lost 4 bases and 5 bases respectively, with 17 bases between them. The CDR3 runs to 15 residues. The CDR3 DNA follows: TGTGCCAGCAGTGTCTTAGGGGGTTTTCCGACTGAAGCTTTCTTT. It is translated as CASSVLGGFPTEAFF.

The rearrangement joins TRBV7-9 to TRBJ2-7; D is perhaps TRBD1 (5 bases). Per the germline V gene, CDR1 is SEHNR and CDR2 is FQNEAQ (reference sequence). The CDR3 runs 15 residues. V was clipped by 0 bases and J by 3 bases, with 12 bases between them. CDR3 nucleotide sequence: TGTGCCAGCAGCTTAGCGGCAGGGTCCTACTACGAGCAGTACTTC. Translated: CASSLAAGSYYEQYF.

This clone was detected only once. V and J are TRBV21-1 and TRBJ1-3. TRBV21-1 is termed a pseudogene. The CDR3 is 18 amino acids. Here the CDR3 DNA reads TGTGCCAGCAGCTCGCTTCGAGGGAACCTCTTCTCTGGAAACACCATATATTTT. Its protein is CASSSLRGNLFSGNTIYF.

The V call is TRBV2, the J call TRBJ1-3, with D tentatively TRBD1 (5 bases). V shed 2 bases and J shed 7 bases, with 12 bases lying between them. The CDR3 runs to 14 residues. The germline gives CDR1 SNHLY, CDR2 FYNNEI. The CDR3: CASSENPGQNTIYF. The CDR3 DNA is TGTGCCAGCAGTGAAAATCCAGGGCAGAACACCATATATTTT. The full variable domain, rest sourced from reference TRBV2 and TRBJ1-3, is EPEVTQTPSHQVTQMGQEVILRCVPISNHLYFYWYRQILGQKVEFLVSFYNNEISEKSEIFDDQFSVERPDGSNFTLKIRSTKLEDSAMYFCASSENPGQNTIYFGEGSWLTVV.

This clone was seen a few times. This chain's CDR3 is CASSPRQDGYTF. In DNA form, the CDR3 reads TGTGCCAGCAGCCCTCGACAAGATGGCTACACCTTC. The gene calls are TRBV7-9 and TRBJ1-2, with D uncertain. CDR3 length: 12 amino acids. The V gene's germline CDR1 is SEHNR and CDR2 FQNEAQ (reference sequence). V was trimmed by 5 bases and J by 6 bases, leaving 10 bases between them. Full variable domain (rest looked up from reference TRBV7-9 and TRBJ1-2): DTGVSQNPRHKITKRGQNVTFRCDPISEHNRLYWYRQTLGQGPEFLTYFQNEAQLEKSRLLSDRFSAERPKGSFSTLEIQRTEQGDSAMYLCASSPRQDGYTFGSGTRLTVV.

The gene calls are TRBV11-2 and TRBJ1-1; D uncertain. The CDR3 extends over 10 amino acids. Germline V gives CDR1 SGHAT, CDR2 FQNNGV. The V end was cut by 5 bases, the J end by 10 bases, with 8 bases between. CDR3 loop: CASSPGAAFF. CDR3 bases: TGTGCCAGCAGCCCAGGTGCAGCTTTCTTT.

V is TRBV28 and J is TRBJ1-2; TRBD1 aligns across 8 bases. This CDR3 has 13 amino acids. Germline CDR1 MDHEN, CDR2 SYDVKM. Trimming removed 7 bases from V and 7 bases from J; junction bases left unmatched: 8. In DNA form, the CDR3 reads TGTGCCAGCATGCTACGGACAGGGAGTGGCTACACCTTC. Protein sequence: CASMLRTGSGYTF.

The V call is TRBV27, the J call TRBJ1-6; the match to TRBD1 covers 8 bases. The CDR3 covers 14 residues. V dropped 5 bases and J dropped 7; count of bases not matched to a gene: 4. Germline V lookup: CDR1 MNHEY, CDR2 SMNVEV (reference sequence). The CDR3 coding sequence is TGTGCCAGCAGTCGACAGGGGCGAAATTCACCCCTCCACTTT. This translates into CASSRQGRNSPLHF.

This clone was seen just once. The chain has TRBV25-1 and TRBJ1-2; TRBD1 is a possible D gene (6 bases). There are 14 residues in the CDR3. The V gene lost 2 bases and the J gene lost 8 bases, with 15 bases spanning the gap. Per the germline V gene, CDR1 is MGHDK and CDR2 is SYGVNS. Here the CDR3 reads CASSELDSLEGYTF. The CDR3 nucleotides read TGTGCCAGCAGTGAACTGGACAGTCTCGAAGGCTACACCTTC.

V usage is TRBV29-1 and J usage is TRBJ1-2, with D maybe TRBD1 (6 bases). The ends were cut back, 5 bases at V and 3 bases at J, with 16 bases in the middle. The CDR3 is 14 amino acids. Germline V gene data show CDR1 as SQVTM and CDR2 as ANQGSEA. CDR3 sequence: CSVPYVGGDYGYTF. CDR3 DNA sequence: TGCAGCGTTCCCTACGTAGGGGGTGACTATGGCTACACCTTC.

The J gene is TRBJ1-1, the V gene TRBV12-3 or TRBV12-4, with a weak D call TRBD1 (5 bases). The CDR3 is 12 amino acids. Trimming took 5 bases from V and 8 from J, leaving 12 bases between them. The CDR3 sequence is CASSQRTSEAFF. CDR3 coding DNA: TGTGCCAGCAGTCAACGGACAAGCGAAGCTTTCTTT.